The 21 T cell receptor beta chains below all came from one sample that was sequenced in a study of regulatory T cells in long-lasting Graves disease. With iRepertoire HTBI primers and Arm-PCR of CDR3 regions, TCR beta libraries were built. TCRdb re-analysed the multiplex PCR reads in MiXCR, keeping a single row per CDR3 protein. Among 350,000 to 450,000 distinct CDR3 sequences listed, 20% to 25% were seen once. Noted time point: persistent/refractory GD, antithyroid drugs over 5 years with positive TRAb. The TCR library was made from RNA that had been extracted from PBMCs in TRIzol. Sequencing used peripheral blood mononuclear cells (PBMCs), obtained when the disease was refractory, from a patient treated with antithyroid drugs. The receptors here all came from a female donor with Graves disease.

This clonotype was observed a few times. The CDR3 spells CASSSGGRSYNEQFF. CDR3 bases: TGTGCCAGCAGCTCAGGGGGCCGGTCCTACAATGAGCAGTTCTTC. The V gene is TRBV12-3 or TRBV12-4, the J gene TRBJ2-1; 8 bases line up with TRBD1. This CDR3 is built from 15 residues. V trimming: 6 bases; J trimming: 1 base; junction bases outside the gene matches: 5.

V and J are TRBV29-1 and TRBJ2-2; 10 bases map to TRBD1. V trimming: 4 bases; J trimming: 10 bases; junction bases outside the gene matches: 6. Germline CDR1 SQVTM, CDR2 ANQGSEA. The CDR3 has 13 residues. This chain's CDR3 is CSVATGGNEELFF. CDR3 in DNA: TGCAGCGTTGCGACAGGGGGCAACGAGGAGCTGTTTTTT.

This clonotype was seen repeatedly, ten times or more. The chain is built from TRBV7-2 and TRBJ2-7, with D possibly matching TRBD2 (6 bases). Germline lookup yields CDR1 SGHTA and CDR2 FQGNSA. V lost 3 bases to trimming and J lost 0 bases, with 15 bases between them. The CDR3 is made up of 16 amino acids. The CDR3: CASSLTGTPSSYEQYF. CDR3 nucleotides: TGTGCCAGCAGCTTGACCGGGACTCCTAGCTCCTACGAGCAGTACTTC.

This clonotype was seen a few times. The chain couples TRBV5-4 to TRBJ1-4; D is unclear. The CDR3 runs 16 residues. Trimming removed 4 bases at V and 4 bases at J, with 17 bases between. Germline CDR1 reads SGHNT; CDR2 reads YYREEE (reference sequence). This CDR3 reads CASSDEEGRNNEKLFF. The DNA for the CDR3 is TGTGCCAGCAGCGACGAAGAAGGACGGAATAATGAAAAACTGTTTTTT.

The rearrangement joins TRBV29-1 to TRBJ1-2; no firm D call. V lost 5 bases and J lost 0, with 10 bases in between. Germline V gives CDR1 SQVTM, CDR2 ANQGSEA. This CDR3 has 13 amino acids. The CDR3 DNA is TGCAGCGTTTCAAGAACTACTAACTATGGCTACACCTTC. Its translation is CSVSRTTNYGYTF.

In this sample, this clonotype turned up many times. Written as DNA, the CDR3 is TGTGCCAGCAGTTGGTGGGGGCGCAATCAGCCCCAGCATTTT. It is translated as CASSWWGRNQPQHF. This chain links TRBV12-3 or TRBV12-4 with TRBJ1-5, with D maybe TRBD1 (6 bases). Trimming removed 4 bases from V and 2 bases from J, with 9 bases in between. The CDR3 is 14 residues long.

The chain joins TRBV2 to TRBJ1-6, with TRBD1 as a possible D gene (5 bases). Trimming stripped 5 bases from V and 7 bases from J, with 15 bases between. The CDR3 runs 15 residues. Germline CDR1 reads SNHLY; CDR2 reads FYNNEI. The CDR3, as DNA: TGTGCCAGCAGTCGGGCCAGGGCTGAGAATTCACCCCTCCACTTT. Translated: CASSRARAENSPLHF. Drawing the rest from reference TRBV2 and TRBJ1-6, the complete variable domain is EPEVTQTPSHQVTQMGQEVILRCVPISNHLYFYWYRQILGQKVEFLVSFYNNEISEKSEIFDDQFSVERPDGSNFTLKIRSTKLEDSAMYFCASSRARAENSPLHFGNGTRLTVT.

This clonotype was picked up many times. The CDR3 spells CASGKQGAYEQYF. The CDR3 DNA sequence: TGTGCCAGCGGAAAACAGGGGGCGTACGAGCAGTACTTC. This chain links TRBV11-2 with TRBJ2-7, with 9 positions matching TRBD1. The CDR3 consists of 13 residues. With V trimmed by 8 bases and J by 4 bases, 6 bases remained unmatched. Germline V gives CDR1 SGHAT, CDR2 FQNNGV.

This clonotype was observed many times. The chain has TRBV20-1 and TRBJ2-7; tentatively, D is TRBD1 or TRBD2 (5 bases each). The CDR3 has 11 residues. Trimming took 6 bases from V and 5 from J, leaving 11 bases between them. Looked up from germline, CDR1 is DFQATT and CDR2 is SNEGSKA (reference sequence). The CDR3 region has the DNA TGCAGTGCCCGAGCGGACAACGAGCAGTACTTC. Translating it yields CSARADNEQYF.

As for this clonotype: A much larger clone sits a single nucleotide away, making a read error possible. The genes are TRBV6-1 and TRBJ2-5; D is possibly TRBD1 (5 bases). This CDR3 has 14 residues. Germline V gives CDR1 MNHNS, CDR2 SASEGT. In nucleotides, the CDR3 is TGTGCCAGCAGTCTCAGGGAAATTCAAGGGACCCAGTACTTC. Its protein is CASSLREIQGTQYF.

This clonotype was detected a few times. The chain is built from TRBV5-1 and TRBJ2-2; TRBD2 agrees at 10 bases. CDR3 size: 17 residues. CDR1 and CDR2 (germline): SGHRS, YFSETQ. Trimming cost V 0 bases and J 2 bases; bases outside gene matches: 4. The CDR3 DNA follows: TGCGCCAGCAGCTTGGCGTCTAGCGGGAGAAACACCGGGGAGCTGTTTTTT. Translating gives CASSLASSGRNTGELFF.

A few counts support this clonotype. The chain has TRBV29-1 and TRBJ2-7; no clear D gene. The germline V and J ends were trimmed by 5 bases and 1 base, with 18 bases remaining between them. There are 15 residues in the CDR3. CDR1 SQVTM and CDR2 ANQGSEA come from the germline V gene. The CDR3: CSVSAAGLTSYEQYF. The CDR3 bases are TGCAGCGTTTCTGCTGCTGGGTTAACATCCTACGAGCAGTACTTC.

This clonotype showed up many times. The CDR3 loop reads CASSESAFTGETQYF. The CDR3 nucleotides read TGTGCCAGCAGTGAATCGGCTTTTACGGGGGAGACCCAGTACTTC. The chain employs TRBV2 and TRBJ2-5; TRBD2 is a possible D gene (5 bases). Germline lookup yields CDR1 SNHLY and CDR2 FYNNEI. V was cut by 2 bases and J by 5 bases, with 15 bases left in between. The CDR3 extends over 15 amino acids.

This clonotype was seen more than once but under ten times. The chain couples TRBV5-6 to TRBJ2-7; D is unresolved. Deletions cut 0 bases from V and 1 base from J, with 11 bases between. In germline, CDR1 is SGHDT, CDR2 YYEEEE. The CDR3 is 15 residues long. CDR3 coding DNA: TGTGCCAGCAGCTTGGCTATGGGTCTATCCTACGAGCAGTACTTC. Protein product: CASSLAMGLSYEQYF. The full variable domain, completed using reference TRBV5-6 and TRBJ2-7, is DAGVTQSPTHLIKTRGQQVTLRCSPKSGHDTVSWYQQALGQGPQFIFQYYEEEERQRGNFPDRFSGHQFPNYSSELNVNALLLGDSALYLCASSLAMGLSYEQYFGPGTRLTVT.

The table lists this clonotype with many counts. CDR3 DNA: TGTGCCAGCAGGGAGCCAGGACAGGGCGCTAACTATGGCTACACCTTC. Translation: CASREPGQGANYGYTF. The V call is TRBV6-1, the J call TRBJ1-2, with 8 bases matching TRBD1. V lost 6 bases, J lost 0 bases, and 9 bases stayed unmatched. Per germline, CDR1 MNHNS and CDR2 SASEGT. The CDR3 consists of 16 residues.

This clonotype was detected ten times or more. The J gene is TRBJ2-7, the V gene TRBV5-1, with 9 bases fitting TRBD1. The CDR3 runs to 18 residues. V trimming: 4 bases; J trimming: 6 bases; junction bases outside the gene matches: 20. From germline, CDR1 is SGHRS and CDR2 YFSETQ. The CDR3 nucleotides are TGCGCCAGCAGCAGGGGACAGGGAGTCTCGCGGGAGAACGGCGAGCAGTACTTC. It is translated as CASSRGQGVSRENGEQYF.

At least ten counts were recorded for this clonotype. The DNA for the CDR3 is TGTGCCACCAGCAGAGATCGAGGGAGATCCGGGGAGACCCAGTACTTC. It is translated as CATSRDRGRSGETQYF. The rearrangement links TRBV15 to TRBJ2-5; maybe TRBD2 (5 bases). Deletions cut 0 bases from V and 5 bases from J, with 16 bases between. This CDR3 has 16 residues. CDR1 and CDR2 (germline): LNHNV, YYDKDF (reference sequence).

V is TRBV3-1 and J is TRBJ2-2, with D hard to call. Looked up from germline, CDR1 is LGHDT and CDR2 is YNNKEL (reference sequence). The V gene lost 4 bases and the J gene lost 4 bases, with 13 bases spanning the gap. The CDR3 totals 15 residues. The CDR3 nucleotides are TGTGCCAGCAGCCCTTTAGGAGTGGTCACCGGGGAGCTGTTTTTT. It specifies CASSPLGVVTGELFF.

The V and J genes are TRBV2 and TRBJ1-5; weak D call: TRBD1 (6 bases). Trimming stripped 4 bases from V and 0 bases from J, with 10 bases between. The CDR3 has 15 residues. Germline CDR1 SNHLY, CDR2 FYNNEI. Here the CDR3 reads CASSAGQHSNQPQHF. In DNA, the CDR3 is TGTGCCAGCAGTGCCGGACAGCATAGCAATCAGCCCCAGCATTTT. The complete variable domain, with remaining parts taken from reference TRBV2 and TRBJ1-5, reads EPEVTQTPSHQVTQMGQEVILRCVPISNHLYFYWYRQILGQKVEFLVSFYNNEISEKSEIFDDQFSVERPDGSNFTLKIRSTKLEDSAMYFCASSAGQHSNQPQHFGDGTRLSIL.

This clonotype was seen only a few times. The CDR3 loop is CSARDDSASGSFYEQYF. CDR3 nucleotide sequence: TGCAGTGCTAGAGATGATTCAGCGAGCGGGAGTTTCTACGAGCAGTACTTC. The gene calls are TRBV20-1 and TRBJ2-7; 8 bases fit TRBD2. V dropped 0 bases and J dropped 3; count of bases not matched to a gene: 13. The CDR3 has 17 amino acids. Germline V lookup: CDR1 DFQATT, CDR2 SNEGSKA (reference sequence).

This clonotype came up a few times. The CDR3 coding sequence is TGTGCCAGCAGCTTATCCGGGGCCCTTTCCTACGAGCAGTACTTC. It encodes CASSLSGALSYEQYF. The V gene is TRBV7-9, the J gene TRBJ2-7, with D perhaps given as TRBD1 or TRBD2 (5 bases each). The CDR3 runs 15 residues. V was cut by 2 bases and J by 1 base, with 12 bases left in between. Germline V gene lookup returns CDR1 SEHNR and CDR2 FQNEAQ (reference sequence).